Presented here are 18 T cell receptor beta chains from one specimen sequenced in a study of blood T cell repertoires in COVID-19. TCRdb's table, derived via immunoSEQ multiplex PCR, lists solely in-frame clones and lacks some. The data contain roughly 100,000 clones, roughly 87% of them seen just once; the ten biggest clones take up around 6.2%. Sequencing used peripheral blood. Receptors were obtained from a human donor in a cohort sampled during active COVID-19.

V gene TRBV2 combines with J gene TRBJ2-7; the match to TRBD2 covers 7 bases. This CDR3 has 14 amino acids. The V segment lost 5 bases and the J segment 0 bases; nucleotides outside the gene matches: 4. The germline V gene encodes CDR1 SNHLY and CDR2 FYNNEI. The CDR3 reads CASSNLADSYEQYF. The CDR3 bases are TGTGCCAGCAGTAATCTAGCGGACTCCTACGAGCAGTACTTC.

The V and J genes are TRBV19 and TRBJ2-1; 11 positions match TRBD2. The CDR3 covers 17 residues. Trimming removed 0 bases from V and 2 bases from J; junction bases left unmatched: 3. Germline V gene data show CDR1 as LNHDA and CDR2 as SQIVND (reference sequence). Here the CDR3 reads CASSIDGTSGAYNEQFF. CDR3 bases: TGTGCCAGTAGTATAGATGGGACTAGCGGAGCCTACAATGAGCAGTTCTTC.

The chain uses TRBV7-3 and TRBJ2-1; 10 positions match TRBD2. CDR1 and CDR2 from the germline V gene are SGHTA and FQGTGA. This CDR3 has 15 residues. Unmatched junction bases numbered 2, after V lost 2 bases and J lost 4 bases. The CDR3 reads CASSLSSGGYNEQFF. The CDR3 DNA sequence: TGTGCCAGCAGCTTATCTAGCGGGGGTTACAATGAGCAGTTCTTC.

This chain uses TRBV1 with TRBJ2-5; TRBD1 was called by the table and not checked on the DNA. TRBV1 is marked as a pseudogene. The CDR3 spans 17 residues. The CDR3 DNA sequence: TGCACCAGCAGCCAAGATCTAGGGGACAGTGGATCGGAGACCCAGTACTTC. Its protein is CTSSQDLGDSGSETQYF.

The chain has TRBV18 and TRBJ1-3, with D maybe TRBD1 (5 bases). This CDR3 has 16 residues. The V end was cut by 4 bases, the J end by 0 bases, with 13 bases between. Germline CDR1 reads KGHSH; CDR2 reads LQKENI. CDR3 protein: CASSRATDYSGNTIYF. The DNA for the CDR3 is TGTGCCAGCTCACGGGCGACAGATTACTCTGGAAACACCATATATTTT.

The V call is TRBV7-9, the J call TRBJ1-1, with 9 positions matching TRBD1. The CDR3 runs 15 residues. The ends lost 5 bases at V and 5 bases at J; junction bases unmatched: 9. The V gene's germline CDR1 is SEHNR and CDR2 FQNEAQ (reference sequence). CDR3 loop: CASSHGQGMITEAFF. In DNA, the CDR3 is TGTGCCAGCAGCCATGGACAGGGGATGATTACTGAAGCTTTCTTT.

The CDR3: CASSPRGQPQHF. For the CDR3, the DNA is TGTGCCAGCAGCCCTCGGGGTCAGCCCCAGCATTTT. This chain links TRBV12-3 or TRBV12-4 with TRBJ1-5, with no clear D. Trimming cost V 6 bases and J 6 bases, with 9 bases left between them. CDR3 length: 12 amino acids.

J is TRBJ1-5 and V is TRBV7-2; D is undetermined. Trimming removed 1 base at V and 0 bases at J, with 7 bases between. This CDR3 has 15 amino acids. The germline V gene has CDR1 SGHTA and CDR2 FQGNSA. CDR3 sequence (DNA): TGTGCCAGCAGCTTAGATCGACATAGCAATCAGCCCCAGCATTTT. Amino acids: CASSLDRHSNQPQHF. Drawing the rest from reference TRBV7-2 and TRBJ1-5, the complete variable domain is GAGVSQSPSNKVTEKGKDVELRCDPISGHTALYWYRQSLGQGLEFLIYFQGNSAPDKSGLPSDRFSAERTGGSVSTLTIQRTQQEDSAVYLCASSLDRHSNQPQHFGDGTRLSIL.

CDR3 protein: CASTGGGNTEAFF. The DNA of the CDR3 is TGTGCCAGCACTGGGGGAGGAAACACTGAAGCTTTCTTT. The rearrangement uses TRBV27 and TRBJ1-1; a possible D gene is TRBD1 (5 bases). This CDR3 contains 13 residues. Germline values: CDR1 MNHEY, CDR2 SMNVEV (reference sequence). V lost 7 bases to trimming and J lost 2 bases, with 11 bases between them.

V and J are TRBV9 and TRBJ2-1, with 8 bases aligning to TRBD2. With V trimmed by 6 bases and J by 4 bases, 9 bases remained unmatched. The CDR3 totals 15 residues. Germline CDR1 reads SGDLS; CDR2 reads YYNGEE. DNA of the CDR3: TGTGCCAGCACCCCCGGGGGGGGGCCATACAATGAGCAGTTCTTC. Its protein product is CASTPGGGPYNEQFF.

V usage is TRBV4-1 and J usage is TRBJ2-3, with D uncertain. This CDR3 is 14 amino acids long. Per the germline V gene, CDR1 is MGHRA and CDR2 is YSYEKL. Trimming pared 1 base from V and 2 bases from J, leaving 7 bases between. CDR3 DNA sequence: TGCGCCAGCAGCCAAGGGCCTTACACAGATACGCAGTATTTT. It translates to CASSQGPYTDTQYF.

The gene calls are TRBV27 and TRBJ2-6; TRBD1 matches 9 bases. V was clipped by 8 bases and J by 0 bases; unmatched bases: 5. Germline V gives CDR1 MNHEY, CDR2 SMNVEV (reference sequence). The CDR3 length is 16 residues. The DNA of the CDR3 is TGTGCCAGCGCCACGACAGGGGGCTCTGGGGCCAACGTCCTGACTTTC. It encodes CASATTGGSGANVLTF.

V usage is TRBV5-6 and J usage is TRBJ2-7; TRBD1 might be the D (7 bases). The CDR3 totals 14 residues. V was cut by 5 bases and J by 5 bases, with 17 bases left in between. Germline V CDR1 and CDR2: SGHDT, YYEEEE. The CDR3 DNA sequence: TGTGCCAGCAGGTTATCAGGGGGGTTCGACGAGCAGTACTTC. Translation: CASRLSGGFDEQYF.

The J gene is TRBJ1-5, the V gene TRBV19; TRBD1 matches 8 bases. V trimming: 5 bases; J trimming: 6 bases; junction bases outside the gene matches: 9. The CDR3 length is 15 residues. Germline V gene lookup returns CDR1 LNHDA and CDR2 SQIVND (reference sequence). In nucleotides, the CDR3 is TGTGCCAGTAGTGCTGACGACAGGGGTGGTCAGCCCCAGCATTTT. Protein sequence: CASSADDRGGQPQHF.

Only one count was recorded for this clone. The gene calls are TRBV20-1 and TRBJ1-4; D unresolved. The CDR3 is made up of 13 amino acids. CDR1 and CDR2 from the germline V gene are DFQATT and SNEGSKA (reference sequence). Trimming took 3 bases from V and 8 from J, leaving 13 bases between them. The CDR3: CSASQGPGEKLFF. In nucleotides, the CDR3 is TGCAGTGCTAGTCAAGGTCCGGGGGAAAAACTGTTTTTT.

This clone appeared once. This sequence joins TRBV29-1 and TRBJ2-1; possible D gene TRBD2, 6 bases. CDR1 SQVTM and CDR2 ANQGSEA come from the germline V gene. CDR3 size: 13 residues. V was clipped by 1 base and J by 3 bases, with 7 bases between them. The CDR3 bases are TGCAGCGTTGAAGCGGGAGACTACAATGAGCAGTTCTTC. Translating it yields CSVEAGDYNEQFF.

The rearrangement joins TRBV27 to TRBJ2-1, with 13 nucleotides matching TRBD2. The CDR3 spans 17 residues. The V gene's germline CDR1 is MNHEY and CDR2 SMNVEV (reference sequence). The V gene end was trimmed by 6 bases and the J gene end by 3 bases; junction bases not matched to a gene: 8. The CDR3 coding sequence is TGTGCCAGCAGCTGGACTAGCGGGAGTGAGGACTACAATGAGCAGTTCTTC. Amino acid sequence: CASSWTSGSEDYNEQFF.

The rearrangement joins TRBV28 to TRBJ1-1; no definite D call. The CDR3 has 12 amino acids. Germline lookup yields CDR1 MDHEN and CDR2 SYDVKM. Trimming took 7 bases from V and 0 from J, leaving 6 bases between them. The CDR3 nucleotides read TGTGCCAGCACCTTTATGAACACTGAAGCTTTCTTT. It encodes CASTFMNTEAFF.